Many counts were recorded for the clone carrying this T cell receptor beta chain. As yet, its antigen is unknown. RNA transcripts served as the template for amplifying TCR beta CDR3 regions. In the first-round RT-PCR of the TCR CDR3, the HTBI primer set was used. TCRdb itself ran the multiplex PCR reads through MiXCR, one entry per CDR3 protein. The repertoire includes 460,000 or so distinct CDR3 sequences, 13% to 15% of them detected once, and over 15% sits in the top ten. The data originate from a study of T cells in Graves' hyperthyroidism and ophthalmopathy. Study conclusions and caveats: Ophthalmopathy and stable hyperthyroidism were told apart by a 13 V-J model. Most clonotypes expanded in the thyroid (above 0.001) were also present in blood.

V lost 5 bases, J lost 2 bases, and 12 bases lay in between. This CDR3 is built from 14 residues. V usage is TRBV12-3 or TRBV12-4 and J usage is TRBJ2-5; D gene unclear. The sample comprised blood. This sequence was found in a woman aged 18-30 years with Graves' hyperthyroidism. CDR3 nucleotides: TGTGCCAGCAGTCGCCGTTCGGTTCAAGAGACCCAGTACTTC. It encodes CASSRRSVQETQYF.